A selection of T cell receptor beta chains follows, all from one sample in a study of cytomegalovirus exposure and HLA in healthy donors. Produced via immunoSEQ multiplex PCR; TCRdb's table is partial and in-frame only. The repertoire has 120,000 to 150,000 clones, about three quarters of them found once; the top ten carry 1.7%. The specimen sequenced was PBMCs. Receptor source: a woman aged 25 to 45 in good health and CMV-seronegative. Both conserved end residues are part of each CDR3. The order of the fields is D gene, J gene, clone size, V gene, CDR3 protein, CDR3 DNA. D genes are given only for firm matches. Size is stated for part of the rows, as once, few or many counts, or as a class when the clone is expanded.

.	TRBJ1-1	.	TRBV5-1	CASSAGETEAFF	TGCGCCAGCAGCGCAGGGGAGACTGAAGCTTTCTTT
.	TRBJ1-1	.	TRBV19	CASSAYRQGNTEAFF	TGTGCCAGTAGTGCCTACAGGCAGGGTAACACTGAAGCTTTCTTT
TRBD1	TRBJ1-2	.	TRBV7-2	CASSFYRRTGGLKSGYTF	TGTGCCAGCAGCTTTTACCGTCGGACAGGGGGCTTAAAGAGTGGCTACACCTTC
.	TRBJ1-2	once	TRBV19	CASSMAFQGTNYGYTF	TGTGCCAGTAGTATGGCCTTTCAGGGCACTAACTATGGCTACACCTTC
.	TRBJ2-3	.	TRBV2	CASRVQGFSDTQYF	TGTGCCAGCAGGGTTCAGGGGTTTTCGGATACGCAGTATTTT
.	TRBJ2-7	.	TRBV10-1	CASSPPRWGGPSEDEQYF	TGCGCCAGCAGCCCCCCGAGGTGGGGGGGCCCATCGGAAGACGAGCAGTACTTC
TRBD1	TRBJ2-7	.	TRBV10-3	CAISEGGGYEQYF	TGTGCCATCAGTGAAGGGGGCGGTTACGAGCAGTACTTC
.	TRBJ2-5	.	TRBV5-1	CASSLGIQKTQYF	TGCGCCAGCAGCTTGGGAATACAGAAGACCCAGTACTTC
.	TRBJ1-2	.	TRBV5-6	CASSPSPNYGYTF	TGTGCCAGCAGCCCCTCCCCTAACTATGGCTACACCTTC
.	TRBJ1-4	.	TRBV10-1	CASSDRGFEKLFF	TGCGCCAGCAGTGACAGGGGATTCGAAAAACTGTTTTTT
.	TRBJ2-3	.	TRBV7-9	CASRVGEDTQYF	TGTGCCAGCAGGGTCGGGGAGGATACGCAGTATTTT
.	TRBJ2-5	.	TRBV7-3	CASSPRPSDTQYF	TGTGCCAGCAGCCCCCGTCCCAGCGATACCCAGTACTTC
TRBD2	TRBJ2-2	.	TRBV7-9	CASSLRLAGTGELFF	TGTGCCAGCAGCTTAAGACTAGCGGGGACCGGGGAGCTGTTTTTT
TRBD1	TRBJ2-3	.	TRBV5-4	CASSLEPGGQDTQYF	TGTGCCAGCAGCTTAGAGCCAGGGGGTCAAGATACGCAGTATTTT
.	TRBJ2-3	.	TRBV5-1	CASSLAGEPDTQYF	TGCGCCAGCAGCTTGGCGGGGGAACCAGATACGCAGTATTTT
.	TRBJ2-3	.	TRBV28	CASSGGGTDTQYF	TGTGCCAGCTCCGGGGGTGGGACAGATACGCAGTATTTT
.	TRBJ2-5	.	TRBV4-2	CASSQDGGTEETQYF	TGTGCCAGCAGCCAAGATGGCGGGACAGAAGAGACCCAGTACTTC
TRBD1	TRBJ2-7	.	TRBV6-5	CASSFRGQGARGQYF	TGTGCCAGCAGTTTCCGTGGACAGGGGGCGAGAGGGCAGTACTTC
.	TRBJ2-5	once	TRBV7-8	CASSSLGLRYQETQYF	TGTGCCAGCAGCTCGCTTGGACTCCGGTACCAAGAGACCCAGTACTTC
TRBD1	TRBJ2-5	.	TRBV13	CASSSGQVRQETQYF	TGTGCCAGCAGCTCCGGACAGGTACGGCAAGAGACCCAGTACTTC
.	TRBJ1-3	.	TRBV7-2	CASSIRGGRDSGNTIYF	TGTGCCAGCAGCATTAGGGGTGGCAGGGACTCTGGAAACACCATATATTTT
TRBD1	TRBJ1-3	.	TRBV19	CASCQGGLSGNTIYF	TGTGCCAGCTGTCAGGGGGGTTTGTCTGGAAACACCATATATTTT
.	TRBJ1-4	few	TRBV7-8	CASSSRGRAEKLFF	TGTGCCAGCAGCTCCCGAGGTCGAGCCGAAAAACTGTTTTTT
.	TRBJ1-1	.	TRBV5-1	CASSSGTSNTEAFF	TGCGCCAGCAGCTCCGGGACTTCGAACACTGAAGCTTTCTTT
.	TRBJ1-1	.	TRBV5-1	CASSFGERATPLPHEGAFF	TGCGCCAGCAGCTTTGGGGAGAGGGCCACCCCCCTTCCCCATGAAGGAGCTTTCTTT
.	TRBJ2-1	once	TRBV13	CASSLEGEVEQFF	TGTGCCAGCAGCTTAGAAGGGGAGGTTGAGCAGTTCTTC
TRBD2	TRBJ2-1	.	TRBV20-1	CTASGRGEQFF	TGCACGGCTAGCGGGCGGGGTGAGCAGTTCTTC
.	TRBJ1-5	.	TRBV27	CASSFRGNQPQHF	TGTGCCAGCAGTTTTCGTGGCAATCAGCCCCAGCATTTT
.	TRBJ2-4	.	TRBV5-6	CASSLRGGKNIQYF	TGTGCCAGCAGCTTGCGGGGAGGAAAAAACATTCAGTACTTC
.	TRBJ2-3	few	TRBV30	CASWTEDPTDTQYF	TGTGCCTCTTGGACAGAGGATCCCACAGATACGCAGTATTTT
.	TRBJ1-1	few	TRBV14	CASSSQGFATEAFF	TGTGCCAGCAGCTCCCAGGGATTTGCCACTGAAGCTTTCTTT